This note documents a single TCR beta chain sequence. This clonotype was picked up many times. Its recognized antigen is unknown. No base qualities exist here, and no much larger clone lies one base off it. Taken from cysteine to phenylalanine, the CDR3 has 16 residues. This entry keeps only the CDR3 DNA: 48 bases, framed from base 1. Trimming accounts for 0 bases at V and 3 bases at J, while the number of junction bases matched to no gene is 6. Via the germline V gene, CDR1 is SGHTA and CDR2 FQGNSA. This entry belongs to a study of identical twins (dated by TCRdb to the mid-2010s). General notes on the study: To test whether fetal clonotypes persist, the study used deep sequencing on TCR alpha and beta repertoires from monozygotic twins, unrelated adults of various ages, and cord blood. To rule out contamination, replicate twin experiments were performed at different times with different library preparation protocols. Findings and caveats that apply to the study as a whole: Because the same donors could not be followed over many years, the conclusions depended on cross-sectional statistical analysis. Compared with coincidental sharing between unrelated individuals, out-of-frame TCR alpha sequences shared between twins had an excess of sequences with low generation probability. Abundant cord blood beta clonotypes carried fewer insertions; young adult naive repertoires showed a weaker similar trend, while memory repertoires showed none. Out-of-frame TCR alpha sharing in monozygotic twins was systematically underestimated by recombination models, whereas sharing between unrelated individuals was in agreement with the recombination models. A weaker excess of twin sharing was found in beta out-of-frame sequences because the signal-to-noise ratio was lowered by fewer shared sequences. Zero-insertion analyses could be partly confounded by invariant T cells such as MAIT and iNKT, though diverse VJ usage argued against such confounding for most clonotypes.

The method was 5' RACE. Sequenced on an Illumina HiSeq 2000. A universal primer binding site was introduced by template switching, and a unique molecular identifier was present in the final cDNA, enabling accurate counting of TCR cDNA molecules. Specific primers in the conserved constant-segment region were used to synthesize first-strand cDNA for the TCR alpha and beta chains. To control for contamination, each cDNA library was double barcoded with a SMART-Mk sample barcode plus Illumina barcodes. TruSeq adapter sequences along with Illumina sample barcodes were introduced in two successive PCR steps. The Illumina HiSeq platform was used with custom primers to sequence TCR alpha and beta cDNA libraries. In the original analysis: Unique molecular identifiers were extracted from raw reads with MiGEC, and CDR3 positions were determined with MiXCR. For each individual, recombination models were inferred using an EM algorithm with the repgenHMM and IGoR tools. Shared clonotypes were analyzed with the tcR package in R, and sharing was normalized by the product of cloneset sizes. Out-of-frame nonproductive sequences were analyzed to study raw recombination free of thymic and clonal selection effects. TCRdb handled the public reads itself, with Q25 trimming in fastp and clone calling in MiXCR, and kept productive beta chains. Entries are consolidated by CDR3 protein sequence, retaining the most common genes and DNA. The V and J calls come from TCRdb's annotation, not from the publication. Across this sample there are hundreds of thousands of distinct CDR3 sequences, with approximately 7% seen only once. Clones ranked in the top ten supply 3% to 4.5% of the sample.

Only healthy Caucasian donors were included. The twin cohort comprised three pairs of female monozygotic twins, all aged about 18 to 30 years. Miltenyi CD45RO+ enrichment and human naive T-cell isolation kits were used to isolate memory (CD45RO+) and naive T cells from PBMC. The same sample was also studied in work on yellow fever vaccine responses in identical twins. The second investigation adds: According to the authors, the vaccine-induced T cell response in identical twins seemed to be partly convergent and partly specific to each individual. The study precisely tracked vaccine-responding T cell clones in identical twins.

The source material was memory (CD45RO+) T cells sorted from blood. In light of the paper, this sample's cell subset or site label describes: CD45RO+ enriched T cells. Rearrangement joined TRBV7-2 to TRBJ2-3; TRBD2 matches 7 bases in the middle. The TCR comes from a woman aged 18-35 years in good health. The nucleotide sequence is TGTGCCAGCAGCTTAGCGCCAATAGCGGGTACAGATACGCAGTATTTT. This translates into CASSLAPIAGTDTQYF.